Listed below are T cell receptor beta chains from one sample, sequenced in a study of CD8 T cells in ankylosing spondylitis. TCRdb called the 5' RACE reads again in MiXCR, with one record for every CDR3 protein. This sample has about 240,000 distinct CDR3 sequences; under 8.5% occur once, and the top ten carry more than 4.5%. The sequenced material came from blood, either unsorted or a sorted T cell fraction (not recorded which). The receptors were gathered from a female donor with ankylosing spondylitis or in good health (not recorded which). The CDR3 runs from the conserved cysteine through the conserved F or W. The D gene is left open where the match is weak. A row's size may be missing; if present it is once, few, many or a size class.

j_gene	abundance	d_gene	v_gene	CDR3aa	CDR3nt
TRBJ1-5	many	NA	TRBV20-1	CSATDETPKAQHF	TGCAGTGCTACCGACGAAACCCCGAAGGCCCAGCATTTT
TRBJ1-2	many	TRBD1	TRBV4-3	CASSQEDREGGYTF	TGCGCCAGCAGCCAAGAGGACAGGGAAGGTGGCTACACCTTC
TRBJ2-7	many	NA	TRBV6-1	CASSEEPYSYEQYF	TGTGCCAGCAGTGAAGAGCCTTACTCCTACGAGCAGTACTTC
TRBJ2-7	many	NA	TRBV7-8	CASSLFPRSYEQYF	TGTGCCAGCAGCTTATTTCCCAGAAGTTACGAGCAGTACTTC
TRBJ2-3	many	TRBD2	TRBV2	CASPGLVADTQYF	TGTGCCAGCCCGGGACTAGTAGCAGATACGCAGTATTTT
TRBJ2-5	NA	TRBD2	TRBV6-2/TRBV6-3	CASSAERGLQTQYF	TGTGCCAGCAGCGCTGAGCGGGGGTTGCAGACCCAGTACTTC
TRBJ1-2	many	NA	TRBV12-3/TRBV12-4	CASSMRTANYGYTF	TGTGCCAGCAGCATGAGGACGGCTAACTATGGCTACACCTTC
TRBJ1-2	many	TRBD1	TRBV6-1	CASSRTGPYGYTF	TGTGCCAGCAGCAGGACAGGCCCTTATGGCTACACCTTC
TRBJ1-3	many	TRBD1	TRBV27	CASSPRDRLSGNTIYF	TGTGCCAGCAGTCCTCGGGACAGGCTCTCTGGAAACACCATATATTTT
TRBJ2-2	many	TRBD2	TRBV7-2	CASTPTSGGNTGELFF	TGTGCCAGCACCCCGACTAGCGGAGGGAACACCGGGGAGCTGTTTTTT
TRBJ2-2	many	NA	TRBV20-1	CSAATGTPNTGELFF	TGCAGTGCTGCTACCGGGACTCCGAACACCGGGGAGCTGTTTTTT
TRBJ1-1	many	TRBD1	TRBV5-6	CASSFGDSRNTEAFF	TGTGCCAGCAGCTTCGGGGACAGCAGGAACACTGAAGCTTTCTTT
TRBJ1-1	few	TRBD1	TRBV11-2	CASSPTTGVMNTEAFF	TGTGCCAGCAGCCCGACGACAGGGGTGATGAACACTGAAGCTTTCTTT
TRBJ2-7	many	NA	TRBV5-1	CASSSEPYEQYF	TGCGCCAGCAGCTCCGAGCCCTACGAGCAGTACTTC
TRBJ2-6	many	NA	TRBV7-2	CASSLFRGANVLTF	TGTGCCAGCAGCTTATTCCGTGGGGCCAACGTCCTGACTTTC
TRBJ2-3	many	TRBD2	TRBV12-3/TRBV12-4	CASRPGTSGTDTQYF	TGTGCCAGCAGGCCCGGGACTAGCGGCACAGATACGCAGTATTTT
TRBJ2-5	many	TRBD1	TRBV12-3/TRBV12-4	CASSLAAGGGPGTQYF	TGTGCCAGCAGTTTAGCGGCAGGGGGCGGGCCAGGGACCCAGTACTTC
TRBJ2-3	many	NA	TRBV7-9	CASSFRGKEGTQYF	TGTGCCAGCAGCTTCCGGGGGAAGGAGGGTACGCAGTATTTT
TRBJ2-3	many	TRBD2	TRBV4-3	CASSQTSTSGRTDTQYF	TGCGCCAGCAGCCAGACGTCGACTAGCGGTCGCACAGATACGCAGTATTTT